This TCR beta chain was documented in a study of blood T cell repertoires in COVID-19. Study context: The analysed material was cDNA or gDNA that came from T cells, B-cell-depleted T cells, or PBMCs.

Germline V CDR1 and CDR2: SGHNT, YYREEE (reference sequence). The CDR3 sequence is 12 residues long. Trimming left V 7 bases short and J 7 bases short, with 11 bases between. This table comes from immunoSEQ multiplex PCR, and its TCRdb copy is limited to in-frame clones, with some not included. The sample has about 200,000 clones, around 90% seen once. V gene TRBV5-4 combines with J gene TRBJ2-2, with no clear D. Source material: peripheral blood. The sequence came from a man in his 60s with acute or convalescent COVID-19. The CDR3 nucleotides are TGTGCCAGCCGTCCCGTAGACGGGGAGCTGTTTTTT. This translates into CASRPVDGELFF.